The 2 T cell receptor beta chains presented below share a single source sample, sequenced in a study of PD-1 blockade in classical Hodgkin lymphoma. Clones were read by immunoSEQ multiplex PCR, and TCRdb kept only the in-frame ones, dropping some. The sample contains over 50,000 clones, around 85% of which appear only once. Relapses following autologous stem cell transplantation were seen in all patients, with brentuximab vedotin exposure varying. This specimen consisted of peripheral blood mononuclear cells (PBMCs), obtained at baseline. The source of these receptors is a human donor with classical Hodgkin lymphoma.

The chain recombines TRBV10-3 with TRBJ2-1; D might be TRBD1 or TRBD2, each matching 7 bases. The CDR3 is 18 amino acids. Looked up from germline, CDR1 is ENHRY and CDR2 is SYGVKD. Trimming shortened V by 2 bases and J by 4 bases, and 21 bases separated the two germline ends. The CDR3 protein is CAISEGASGSRGYNEQFF. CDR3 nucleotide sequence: TGTGCCATCAGTGAGGGGGCTAGCGGCAGCAGGGGGTACAATGAGCAGTTCTTC.

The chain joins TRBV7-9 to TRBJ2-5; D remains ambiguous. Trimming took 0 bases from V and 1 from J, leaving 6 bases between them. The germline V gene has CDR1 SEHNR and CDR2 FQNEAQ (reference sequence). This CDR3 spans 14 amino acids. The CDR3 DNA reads TGTGCCAGCAGCTTAGCGAACCTCCAAGAGACCCAGTACTTC. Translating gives CASSLANLQETQYF.